This TCR beta chain was found in a study of blood T cell repertoires in COVID-19. On the study more broadly: T cells, B-cell-depleted T cells, or PBMCs supplied cDNA or gDNA.

The CDR3 spans 15 residues. V lost 0 bases to trimming and J lost 3 bases; unmatched junction nucleotides: 1. Germline lookup yields CDR1 MNHNS and CDR2 SASEGT. How the authors handled the data: Nucleated cell counts were estimated from reference gene primer amplification. Measured with immunoSEQ multiplex PCR; TCRdb has only the in-frame clones, and not every one. V and J calls and clone size follow that table, whereas D and trimming were derived from the DNA. The sample has 220,000 or so clones, about four fifths seen once. Sequencing input: peripheral blood. The sequence was obtained from a woman in her twenties or thirties who had recovered from COVID-19. The chain couples TRBV6-1 to TRBJ1-5, with 8 nucleotides matching TRBD1. CDR3 region: CASSEAGQDNQPQHF. As DNA, the CDR3 is TGTGCCAGCAGTGAAGCGGGACAGGACAATCAGCCCCAGCATTTT.